The 25 T cell receptor beta chains presented below share a single source sample, sequenced in a study of PD-L1 blockade in urothelial cancer. Produced via immunoSEQ multiplex PCR; TCRdb's table is partial and in-frame only. Of 50,000 to 55,000 clones listed, around 74% are singletons. Time point described: pretreatment peripheral blood. This specimen consisted of PBMCs, obtained around atezolizumab (anti-PD-L1) treatment. These receptors were collected from a man between 70 and 80 years old with urothelial cancer.

The chain recombines TRBV18 with TRBJ2-2; weak D call: TRBD2 (6 bases). The CDR3 loop spans 20 amino acids. V was clipped by 2 bases and J by 4 bases, with 26 bases between them. The germline gives CDR1 KGHSH, CDR2 LQKENI. CDR3 region: CASSPAATASAGRTTGELFF. The CDR3 DNA sequence: TGTGCCAGCTCACCAGCCGCAACAGCAAGCGCAGGGAGGACCACCGGGGAGCTGTTTTTT.

The gene calls are TRBV6-6 and TRBJ1-2; D is ambiguous. Germline CDR1 is MNHNY and CDR2 is SVGAGI (reference sequence). V was shortened by 0 bases and J by 0 bases, with 8 bases between the two germline ends. The CDR3 consists of 15 residues. Here the CDR3 reads CASSYSSSSNYGYTF. CDR3 bases: TGTGCCAGCAGTTACTCGTCCAGTTCTAACTATGGCTACACCTTC.

J is TRBJ1-1 and V is TRBV7-9, with D perhaps TRBD1 (6 bases). The CDR3 has 16 residues. CDR1 SEHNR and CDR2 FQNEAQ come from the germline V gene (reference sequence). Trimming stripped 5 bases from V and 3 bases from J, with 19 bases between. CDR3 sequence: CASSTPTTGSDTEAFF. DNA of the CDR3: TGTGCCAGCAGCACTCCAACTACAGGGTCTGACACTGAAGCTTTCTTT.

This clone occurred once. The chain combines TRBV9 with TRBJ2-7; TRBD2 matches 11 bases. Germline-derived CDR1 and CDR2 are SGDLS and YYNGEE. After removal of 0 bases from V and 4 bases from J, the junction contained 3 bases not matched to a gene. The CDR3 is 15 amino acids. In DNA form, the CDR3 reads TGTGCCAGCAGCGTAGGTGGGACTAGCGGTTACGAGCAGTACTTC. Protein product: CASSVGGTSGYEQYF.

The chain links TRBV7-2 to TRBJ2-3; 9 bases match TRBD2. The CDR3 is 16 residues long. CDR1 and CDR2 (germline): SGHTA, FQGNSA. Trimming cost V 6 bases and J 1 base; bases outside gene matches: 8. CDR3 nucleotide sequence: TGTGCCAGCAGGCGGGGGGGAATTATGGGCACAGATACGCAGTATTTT. As protein: CASRRGGIMGTDTQYF.

The chain links TRBV27 to TRBJ2-2; D is unresolved. Germline-derived CDR1 and CDR2 are MNHEY and SMNVEV (reference sequence). Trimming left V 7 bases short and J 3 bases short, with 3 bases between. The CDR3 runs 11 residues. The CDR3 is CASTDTGELFF. Here the CDR3 DNA reads TGTGCCAGCACCGACACCGGGGAGCTGTTTTTT.

V gene TRBV7-6 combines with J gene TRBJ1-5, with D uncertain. This CDR3 region has 13 residues. The V gene lost 1 base and the J gene lost 6 bases, with 7 bases spanning the gap. Per the germline V gene, CDR1 is SGHVS and CDR2 is FNYEAQ. CDR3 sequence reads: CASSLGDSQPQHF. The CDR3, as DNA: TGTGCCAGCAGCTTAGGAGATAGTCAGCCCCAGCATTTT.

The V gene is TRBV5-1, the J gene TRBJ2-7; TRBD1 matches 7 bases. This CDR3 region has 15 residues. The V and J ends lost 5 bases and 2 bases, in that order; junction bases with no gene match: 10. Germline-derived CDR1 and CDR2 are SGHRS and YFSETQ. CDR3 region: CASRFLRDSTYEQYF. In DNA, the CDR3 is TGCGCCAGCAGGTTTCTACGGGACAGCACCTACGAGCAGTACTTC.

This rearrangement joins TRBV9 to TRBJ2-1, with D uncertain. Trimming removed 4 bases at V and 0 bases at J, with 8 bases between. The germline CDR1 and CDR2 sequences are SGDLS and YYNGEE. This CDR3 is built from 14 residues. The CDR3 loop is CASSTSTSYNEQFF. In DNA form, the CDR3 reads TGTGCCAGCAGCACTTCTACCTCCTACAATGAGCAGTTCTTC.

V usage is TRBV30 and J usage is TRBJ2-1; 9 bases are shared with TRBD1. The CDR3 is 11 amino acids. CDR1 is GTSNPN and CDR2 is SVGIG in the germline V gene (reference sequence). With V trimmed by 5 bases and J by 8 bases, 1 base remained unmatched. Here the CDR3 reads CAWGDRDEQFF. CDR3 bases: TGTGCCTGGGGGGACAGGGATGAGCAGTTCTTC. The full variable domain, in which reference TRBV30 and TRBJ2-1 provide the parts outside the CDR3, is SQTIHQWPATLVQPVGSPLSLECTVEGTSNPNLYWYRQAAGRGLQLLFYSVGIGQISSEVPQNLSASRPQDRQFILSSKKLLLSDSGFYLCAWGDRDEQFFGPGTRLTVL.

V and J are TRBV20-1 and TRBJ2-7; D is perhaps TRBD2 (6 bases). CDR3 length: 11 residues. The germline V gene encodes CDR1 DFQATT and CDR2 SNEGSKA (reference sequence). Trimming removed 5 bases from V and 4 bases from J, with 9 bases in between. The CDR3 is CSAVGGYEQYF. The CDR3 DNA reads TGCAGTGCTGTGGGGGGATACGAGCAGTACTTC.

For this clone: A read error may account for a junction end that differs from germline. The gene calls are TRBV5-8 and TRBJ1-5; 11 bases fit TRBD1. Germline loops: CDR1 SGHTS, CDR2 YDEGEE. This CDR3 spans 15 amino acids. The CDR3: CASSLDRGRNQPQHF. Written as DNA, the CDR3 is TGTGCCAGCAGTTTGGACAGGGGGCGTAATCAGCCCCAGCATTTT.

The chain has TRBV5-1 and TRBJ1-5, with 8 nucleotides matching TRBD1. CDR1 is SGHRS and CDR2 is YFSETQ in the germline V gene. Losses at the gene ends were 2 bases for V and 6 bases for J; bases not matched to a gene: 4. The CDR3 consists of 14 residues. The CDR3 nucleotides read TGCGCCAGCAGCTTACAGGGGGGAAGTCAGCCCCAGCATTTT. It codes for CASSLQGGSQPQHF.

The chain joins TRBV9 to TRBJ1-5, with D tentatively TRBD1 (5 bases). This CDR3 has 16 amino acids. The germline CDR1 and CDR2 sequences are SGDLS and YYNGEE. V was shortened by 2 bases and J by 1 base, with 13 bases between the two germline ends. CDR3 DNA sequence: TGTGCCAGCAGCGTCGGAGGGTGGGGGAGCAATCAGCCCCAGCATTTT. Encoded protein: CASSVGGWGSNQPQHF.

In this sample, this clone turned up once. The V and J genes are TRBV7-6 and TRBJ1-4; 7 bases fit TRBD1. The germline gives CDR1 SGHVS, CDR2 FNYEAQ. The V gene end was trimmed by 6 bases and the J gene end by 8 bases; junction bases not matched to a gene: 9. The CDR3 totals 14 residues. The CDR3 sequence is CASSSGGIGEKLFF. The CDR3 region has the DNA TGTGCCAGCAGTTCAGGGGGGATAGGCGAAAAACTGTTTTTT.

This clone was found a few times. The rearrangement joins TRBV7-9 to TRBJ1-2; TRBD1 matches 7 bases. The CDR3 has 14 residues. Looked up from germline, CDR1 is SEHNR and CDR2 is FQNEAQ (reference sequence). V was pared by 4 bases and J by 5 bases, with 7 bases of the junction left unmatched. Here the CDR3 reads CASSSESRGYGYTF. The CDR3 nucleotides are TGTGCCAGCAGCTCCGAGTCCAGGGGGTATGGCTACACCTTC. The full variable domain, in which reference TRBV7-9 and TRBJ1-2 provide the parts outside the CDR3, is DTGVSQNPRHKITKRGQNVTFRCDPISEHNRLYWYRQTLGQGPEFLTYFQNEAQLEKSRLLSDRFSAERPKGSFSTLEIQRTEQGDSAMYLCASSSESRGYGYTFGSGTRLTVV.

The genes are TRBV28 and TRBJ1-1; no clear D. Trimming took 5 bases from V and 7 from J, leaving 8 bases between them. Per germline, CDR1 MDHEN and CDR2 SYDVKM. The CDR3 consists of 11 residues. The CDR3 coding sequence is TGTGCCAGCAGTCTCGAGGATGAAGCTTTCTTT. This codes for CASSLEDEAFF.

V gene TRBV5-1 combines with J gene TRBJ2-1, with 7 nucleotides matching TRBD2. The length of the CDR3 is 16 residues. V trimming: 0 bases; J trimming: 1 base; junction bases outside the gene matches: 4. Germline V gene sequence: CDR1 SGHRS, CDR2 YFSETQ. The CDR3 loop is CASSLVGGRSYNEQFF. Here the CDR3 DNA reads TGCGCCAGCAGCTTGGTCGGGGGGAGATCCTACAATGAGCAGTTCTTC.

This clone appeared a single time. This chain uses TRBV9 with TRBJ2-7; a weak D match, TRBD1 (5 bases). The CDR3 is 13 amino acids. The germline gives CDR1 SGDLS, CDR2 YYNGEE. Deletions cut 1 base from V and 6 bases from J, with 11 bases between. The CDR3 loop reads CASSVTGVAEQYF. Here the CDR3 DNA reads TGTGCCAGCAGCGTAACAGGTGTTGCCGAGCAGTACTTC.

The chain couples TRBV28 to TRBJ1-5; D gene uncertain. The CDR3 has 15 residues. From germline, CDR1 is MDHEN and CDR2 SYDVKM. Trimming removed 6 bases from V and 2 bases from J, with 14 bases in between. This chain's CDR3 is CASRPGGRRNQPQHF. As DNA, the CDR3 is TGTGCCAGCAGACCAGGCGGGAGACGCAATCAGCCCCAGCATTTT.

The J gene is TRBJ2-7, the V gene TRBV7-2; D gene ambiguous. The CDR3 totals 15 residues. V lost 4 bases, J lost 0 bases, and 13 bases lay in between. Looked up from germline, CDR1 is SGHTA and CDR2 is FQGNSA. In DNA, the CDR3 is TGTGCCAGCAGCTCTCAGGTGGGCCACTCCTACGAGCAGTACTTC. Translating it yields CASSSQVGHSYEQYF.

This chain uses TRBV7-2 with TRBJ2-5; TRBD2 matches at 9 bases. The CDR3 is made up of 14 amino acids. The germline CDR1 and CDR2 sequences are SGHTA and FQGNSA. V was clipped by 5 bases and J by 3 bases; unmatched bases: 4. The CDR3 reads CASSKGTSKETQYF. The CDR3 DNA follows: TGTGCCAGCAGCAAAGGGACTAGCAAAGAGACCCAGTACTTC.

The CDR3 coding sequence is TGTGCCAGCAGCCCTAAGGGGGACCGCAGCACAGATACGCAGTATTTT. This encodes CASSPKGDRSTDTQYF. The chain carries TRBV7-8 and TRBJ2-3; possible D gene TRBD1, 6 bases. CDR1 is SGHVS and CDR2 is FQNEAQ in the germline V gene. V lost 5 bases to trimming and J lost 0 bases, with 15 bases between them. This CDR3 has 16 amino acids. The full variable domain, rest sourced from reference TRBV7-8 and TRBJ2-3, is GAGVSQSPRYKVAKRGQDVALRCDPISGHVSLFWYQQALGQGPEFLTYFQNEAQLDKSGLPSDRFFAERPEGSVSTLKIQRTQQEDSAVYLCASSPKGDRSTDTQYFGPGTRLTVL.

This clone was observed a handful of times. The V call is TRBV5-4, the J call TRBJ1-4; weak D call: TRBD1 (5 bases). The germline V and J ends were trimmed by 3 bases and 7 bases, with 19 bases remaining between them. The V gene's germline CDR1 is SGHNT and CDR2 YYREEE (reference sequence). The CDR3 is 16 residues long. CDR3 in amino acids: CASSSLTSGSSEKLFF. In DNA form, the CDR3 reads TGTGCCAGCAGCTCCCTGACCTCAGGGTCGAGTGAAAAACTGTTTTTT.

The CDR3 region is CASSPGGVMTSYEQYF. The CDR3 nucleotides are TGTGCCAGCAGCCCCGGGGGAGTAATGACCTCCTACGAGCAGTACTTC. The J gene is TRBJ2-7, the V gene TRBV5-4; TRBD2 might be the D (6 bases). This CDR3 contains 16 residues. CDR1 and CDR2 (germline): SGHNT, YYREEE (reference sequence). V lost 4 bases to trimming and J lost 0 bases, with 17 bases between them.